This T cell receptor beta chain was sequenced during a study of blood T cells in healthy people across ages. This clonotype was seen a few times. Sample-barcoded 5' priming and a J-beta primer mix drove a second PCR of roughly 7 to 11 cycles. TCRdb re-called the 5' RACE reads through MiXCR, storing one row per CDR3 protein. Of 660,000 or so distinct CDR3 sequences detected, roughly 50% appear once; the ten largest clones hold roughly 34%. Trimming pared 2 bases from V and 15 bases from J, leaving 17 bases between. Germline assignment: CDR1 SGHVS and CDR2 FQNEAQ. The CDR3 has 13 amino acids. Material: blood. The gene calls are TRBV7-8 and TRBJ2-1; D may be TRBD1 (5 bases). The receptor's source is a man in his sixties in good health. The CDR3 sequence is CASSLRQGSPPFF. CDR3 nucleotide sequence: TGTGCCAGCAGCTTAAGGCAGGGATCCCCCCCGTTCTTC.